What follows describes a single TCR beta chain. The data derive from a study of cytomegalovirus exposure and HLA in healthy donors. The V end was cut by 6 bases, the J end by 4 bases, with 11 bases between. The germline V gene has CDR1 MNHEY and CDR2 SMNVEV (reference sequence). CDR3 length: 13 residues. The PCR had 60 Vbeta and 13 Jbeta primers. Profiled with immunoSEQ multiplex PCR; TCRdb holds only in-frame clones, not every one. The table has a few hundred thousand clones, nearly 95% seen once. The clonotype comes from a girl aged 2 to 10 in good health and CMV-seronegative. The chain is built from TRBV27 and TRBJ2-3, with D unresolved. The specimen was PBMCs. The CDR3: CASSPGFPDTQYF. The CDR3, as DNA: TGTGCCAGCAGCCCCGGGTTCCCAGATACGCAGTATTTT.